This TCR beta chain stems from a study of HIV-infected patients and healthy controls. The CDR3 contains 14 residues. V lost 0 bases, J lost 10 bases, and 13 bases lay in between. Germline V gene lookup returns CDR1 LNHNV and CDR2 YYDKDF (reference sequence). The table lists this clonotype with many counts. TCRdb passed the 5' RACE reads through MiXCR, listing each CDR3 protein once. The sample shows 15,000 to 20,000 distinct CDR3 sequences, less than 20% of them seen only once. The sample taken for sequencing was CD8+ T cells from blood. The sequence derives from a human donor in good health. V gene TRBV15 combines with J gene TRBJ2-1, with D unresolved. The DNA of the CDR3 is TGTGCCACCAGCAGAGATGCCGACTTGGCGGAGCAGTTCTTC. Amino acids: CATSRDADLAEQFF.